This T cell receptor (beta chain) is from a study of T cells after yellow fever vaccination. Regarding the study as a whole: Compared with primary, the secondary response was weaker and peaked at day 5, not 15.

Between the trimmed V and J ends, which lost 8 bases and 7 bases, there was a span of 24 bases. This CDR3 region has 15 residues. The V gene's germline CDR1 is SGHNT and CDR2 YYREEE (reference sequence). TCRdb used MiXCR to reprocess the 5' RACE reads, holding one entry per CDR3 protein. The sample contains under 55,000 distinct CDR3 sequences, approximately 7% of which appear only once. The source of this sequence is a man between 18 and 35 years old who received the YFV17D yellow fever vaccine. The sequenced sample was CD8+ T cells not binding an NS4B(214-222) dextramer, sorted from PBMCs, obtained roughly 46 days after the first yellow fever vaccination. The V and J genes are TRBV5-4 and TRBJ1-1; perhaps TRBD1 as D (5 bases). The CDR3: CARSHRPPGTDEAFF. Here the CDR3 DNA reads TGTGCCAGAAGCCACCGCCCCCCAGGGACGGATGAAGCTTTCTTT.